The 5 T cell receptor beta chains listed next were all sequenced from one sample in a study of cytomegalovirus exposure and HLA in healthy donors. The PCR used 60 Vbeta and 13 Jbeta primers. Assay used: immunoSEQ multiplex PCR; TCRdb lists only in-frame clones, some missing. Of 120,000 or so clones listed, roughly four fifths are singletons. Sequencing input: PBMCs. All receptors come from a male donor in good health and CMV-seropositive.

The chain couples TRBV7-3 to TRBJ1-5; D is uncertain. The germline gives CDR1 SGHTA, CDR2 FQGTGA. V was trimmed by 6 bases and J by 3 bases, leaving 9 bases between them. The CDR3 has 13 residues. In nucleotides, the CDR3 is TGTGCCAGCAGTTTGGAGCTCAATCAGCCCCAGCATTTT. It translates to CASSLELNQPQHF. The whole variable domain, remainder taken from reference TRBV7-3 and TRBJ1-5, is GAGVSQTPSNKVTEKGKYVELRCDPISGHTALYWYRQSLGQGPEFLIYFQGTGAADDSGLPNDRFFAVRPEGSVSTLKIQRTERGDSAVYLCASSLELNQPQHFGDGTRLSIL.

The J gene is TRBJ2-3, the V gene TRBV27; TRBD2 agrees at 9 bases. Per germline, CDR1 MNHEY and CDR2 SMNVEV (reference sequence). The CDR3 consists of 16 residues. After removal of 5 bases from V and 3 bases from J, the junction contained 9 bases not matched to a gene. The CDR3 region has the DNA TGTGCCAGCAGTCCACTAGCGGGCCTTCGGACAGATACGCAGTATTTT. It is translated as CASSPLAGLRTDTQYF.

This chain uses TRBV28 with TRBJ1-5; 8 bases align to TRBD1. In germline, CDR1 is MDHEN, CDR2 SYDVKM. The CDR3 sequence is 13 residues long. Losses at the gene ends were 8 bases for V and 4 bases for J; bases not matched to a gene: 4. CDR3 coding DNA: TGTGCCAGCGCGGGACAGGTTAATCAGCCCCAGCATTTT. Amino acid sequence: CASAGQVNQPQHF.

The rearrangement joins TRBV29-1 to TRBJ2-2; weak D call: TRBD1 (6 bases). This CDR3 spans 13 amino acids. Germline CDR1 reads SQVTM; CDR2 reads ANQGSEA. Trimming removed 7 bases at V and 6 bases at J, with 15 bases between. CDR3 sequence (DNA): TGCAGCGCTACAGGGTGGTTCCCCGGGGAGCTGTTTTTT. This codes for CSATGWFPGELFF.

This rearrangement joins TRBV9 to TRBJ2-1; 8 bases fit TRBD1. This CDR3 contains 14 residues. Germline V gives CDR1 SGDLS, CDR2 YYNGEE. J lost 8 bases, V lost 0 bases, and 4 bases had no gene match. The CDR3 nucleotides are TGTGCCAGCAGCGTAGGGTCAGGGGGCTATGAGCAGTTCTTC. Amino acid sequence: CASSVGSGGYEQFF. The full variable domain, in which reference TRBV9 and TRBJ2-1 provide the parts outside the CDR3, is DSGVTQTPKHLITATGQRVTLRCSPRSGDLSVYWYQQSLDQGLQFLIQYYNGEERAKGNILERFSAQQFPDLHSELNLSSLELGDSALYFCASSVGSGGYEQFFGPGTRLTVL.